These T cell receptor beta chains were read from a single sample in a study of tumor-infiltrating lymphocytes in localized non-small cell lung cancer. Only in-frame clones appear in the TCRdb table, and some are missing; sequencing was by immunoSEQ multiplex PCR. The table shows just over 14,000 clones, with more than 80% occurring only once. Sequenced input: lung tumor tissue. The receptors derive from a human donor with non-small cell lung cancer. Each CDR3 is given with its conserved first and last residue. The D gene is left open where the match is weak. Rows may omit the clone size; those that give it use once, few, many or a size class.

CDR3nt: TGTGCCACCGTCTCTGGGGCACTTCAGAATGAGCAGTTCTTC
CDR3aa: CATVSGALQNEQFF
v_gene: TRBV10-3
d_gene: -
j_gene: TRBJ2-1
abundance: -

CDR3nt: TGTGCCAGCACTCGGAGTTTTGCGGGCACAGATACGCAGTATTTT
CDR3aa: CASTRSFAGTDTQYF
v_gene: TRBV6-1
d_gene: -
j_gene: TRBJ2-3
abundance: -

CDR3nt: TGTGCCAGCTCACCACCGGATGGCGGGACGAGAAATACGCAGTATTTT
CDR3aa: CASSPPDGGTRNTQYF
v_gene: TRBV18
d_gene: -
j_gene: TRBJ2-3
abundance: -

CDR3nt: TGCAGCGTTGAAGAATCCAGGGGGAGTACCATATATTTT
CDR3aa: CSVEESRGSTIYF
v_gene: TRBV29-1
d_gene: TRBD1
j_gene: TRBJ1-3
abundance: -

CDR3nt: TGTGCCAGCAGTCCGTCTAGCGGGAGATCTGGCTACGAGCAGTACTTC
CDR3aa: CASSPSSGRSGYEQYF
v_gene: TRBV28
d_gene: TRBD2
j_gene: TRBJ2-7
abundance: -

CDR3nt: TGTGCCAGCAGCAACACGGGGGGAGGCCCATATTACGAGCAGTACTTC
CDR3aa: CASSNTGGGPYYEQYF
v_gene: TRBV7-2
d_gene: TRBD2
j_gene: TRBJ2-7
abundance: -

CDR3nt: TGTGCCAGCAGCTTGTATGGCGGCCAACTCTACGAGCAGTACTTC
CDR3aa: CASSLYGGQLYEQYF
v_gene: TRBV5-8
d_gene: -
j_gene: TRBJ2-7
abundance: -

CDR3nt: TGTGCCAGCAGTGGGGACAGGGGTGTTGAGCAGTTCTTC
CDR3aa: CASSGDRGVEQFF
v_gene: TRBV2
d_gene: TRBD1
j_gene: TRBJ2-1
abundance: -

CDR3nt: TGTGCCAGCGGGGGGAGCCCCTACAATGAGCAGTTCTTC
CDR3aa: CASGGSPYNEQFF
v_gene: TRBV7-2
d_gene: -
j_gene: TRBJ2-1
abundance: -

CDR3nt: TGTGCCAGCACCGTTCTGAGGGGACCGAACACTGAAGCTTTCTTT
CDR3aa: CASTVLRGPNTEAFF
v_gene: TRBV6-5
d_gene: -
j_gene: TRBJ1-1
abundance: -

CDR3nt: TGTGCCAGCAGCCCGACAAGGACTAGCGGGATGGGGCAGTTCTTC
CDR3aa: CASSPTRTSGMGQFF
v_gene: TRBV7-2
d_gene: TRBD2
j_gene: TRBJ2-1
abundance: -

CDR3nt: TGTGCCTGGTCCGGGACAGGGTACCAGCCCCAGCATTTT
CDR3aa: CAWSGTGYQPQHF
v_gene: TRBV30
d_gene: TRBD1
j_gene: TRBJ1-5
abundance: -

CDR3nt: TGTGCCAGCAGTGAGAATTGGGGACAGGGGGCGCCCTACGAGCAGTACTTC
CDR3aa: CASSENWGQGAPYEQYF
v_gene: TRBV6-1
d_gene: TRBD1
j_gene: TRBJ2-7
abundance: -

CDR3nt: TGTGCCTGGAGATCCGGGACAGGGGGCGAGTTTGGCTATGGCTACACCTTC
CDR3aa: CAWRSGTGGEFGYGYTF
v_gene: TRBV30
d_gene: TRBD1
j_gene: TRBJ1-2
abundance: once

CDR3nt: TGTGCCAGCAGCCGCGGGACTTCTGAATCCTCTGGCTACACCTTC
CDR3aa: CASSRGTSESSGYTF
v_gene: TRBV7-2
d_gene: -
j_gene: TRBJ1-2
abundance: -

CDR3nt: TGTGCCAGCAGTAAGGGACAAAAAGATTACAATGAGCAGTTCTTC
CDR3aa: CASSKGQKDYNEQFF
v_gene: TRBV5-4
d_gene: -
j_gene: TRBJ2-1
abundance: -

CDR3nt: TGTGCCAGCAGTTTATCGATCGGTCGGATCGGGTTGGGGGCCACCGGGGAGCTGTTTTTT
CDR3aa: CASSLSIGRIGLGATGELFF
v_gene: TRBV27
d_gene: -
j_gene: TRBJ2-2
abundance: -

CDR3nt: TGTGCCAGCAGCTTAGCTACAGGGGGCGTCTGGGAGACCCAGTACTTC
CDR3aa: CASSLATGGVWETQYF
v_gene: TRBV7-9
d_gene: TRBD1
j_gene: TRBJ2-5
abundance: once

CDR3nt: TGTGCCAGTAGTAGGGGTGACCAATCCTACGAGCAGTACTTC
CDR3aa: CASSRGDQSYEQYF
v_gene: TRBV19
d_gene: -
j_gene: TRBJ2-7
abundance: -

CDR3nt: TGTGCCAGTCCGTTTCCCGGGACAGTGAACACTGAAGCTTTCTTT
CDR3aa: CASPFPGTVNTEAFF
v_gene: TRBV6-4
d_gene: TRBD1
j_gene: TRBJ1-1
abundance: -

CDR3nt: TGTGCCAGCAGCCGTGAACTGACAGGGGCGAACACTGAAGCTTTCTTT
CDR3aa: CASSRELTGANTEAFF
v_gene: TRBV7-6
d_gene: TRBD1
j_gene: TRBJ1-1
abundance: -

CDR3nt: TGTGCCAGCAGCAGCACTAGCCGCCGGGAGACCCAGTACTTC
CDR3aa: CASSSTSRRETQYF
v_gene: TRBV28
d_gene: -
j_gene: TRBJ2-5
abundance: -

CDR3nt: TGTGCCTGGACAGGGGGCTATGGCTACACCTTC
CDR3aa: CAWTGGYGYTF
v_gene: TRBV30
d_gene: TRBD1
j_gene: TRBJ1-2
abundance: -

CDR3nt: TGTGCCAGCAGCCAATTCCGGGAGGGCAATGAGCAGTTCTTC
CDR3aa: CASSQFREGNEQFF
v_gene: TRBV4-2
d_gene: TRBD2
j_gene: TRBJ2-1
abundance: -

CDR3nt: TGTGCCAGCAGTGCAGGCCCCTATAATTCACCCCTCCACTTT
CDR3aa: CASSAGPYNSPLHF
v_gene: TRBV6-1
d_gene: -
j_gene: TRBJ1-6
abundance: -

CDR3nt: TGCGCCAGCAGCCAAGATCTAAGCGGGGGATACACCGGGGAGCTGTTTTTT
CDR3aa: CASSQDLSGGYTGELFF
v_gene: TRBV4-3
d_gene: TRBD2
j_gene: TRBJ2-2
abundance: -

CDR3nt: TGTGCCAGCAGCTCCCCTGGACTAGCGCGCACAGATACGCAGTATTTT
CDR3aa: CASSSPGLARTDTQYF
v_gene: TRBV7-2
d_gene: TRBD2
j_gene: TRBJ2-3
abundance: -

CDR3nt: TGTGCCACGGGTGAGGACACTGAAGCTTTCTTT
CDR3aa: CATGEDTEAFF
v_gene: TRBV28
d_gene: -
j_gene: TRBJ1-1
abundance: -

CDR3nt: TGTGCCACTGGGGACGGATTCTATGGCTACACCTTC
CDR3aa: CATGDGFYGYTF
v_gene: TRBV6-5
d_gene: -
j_gene: TRBJ1-2
abundance: -

CDR3nt: TGTGCCAGCAGCTTAGCGGCATTCGTTAGAACATCCAATGAGCAGTTCTTC
CDR3aa: CASSLAAFVRTSNEQFF
v_gene: TRBV11-1
d_gene: -
j_gene: TRBJ2-1
abundance: -

CDR3nt: TGTGCCAGCAGCTTAGGGGGGAATTTTTATACTGAAGCTTTCTTT
CDR3aa: CASSLGGNFYTEAFF
v_gene: TRBV7-9
d_gene: -
j_gene: TRBJ1-1
abundance: -

CDR3nt: TGTGCCAGCAGCCAAACCGGACAGGGTTCCTACGAGCAGTACTTC
CDR3aa: CASSQTGQGSYEQYF
v_gene: TRBV9
d_gene: TRBD1
j_gene: TRBJ2-7
abundance: -

CDR3nt: TGTGCCAGCTCACCCGGGAGAACTGGCTACACCTTC
CDR3aa: CASSPGRTGYTF
v_gene: TRBV18
d_gene: -
j_gene: TRBJ1-2
abundance: few